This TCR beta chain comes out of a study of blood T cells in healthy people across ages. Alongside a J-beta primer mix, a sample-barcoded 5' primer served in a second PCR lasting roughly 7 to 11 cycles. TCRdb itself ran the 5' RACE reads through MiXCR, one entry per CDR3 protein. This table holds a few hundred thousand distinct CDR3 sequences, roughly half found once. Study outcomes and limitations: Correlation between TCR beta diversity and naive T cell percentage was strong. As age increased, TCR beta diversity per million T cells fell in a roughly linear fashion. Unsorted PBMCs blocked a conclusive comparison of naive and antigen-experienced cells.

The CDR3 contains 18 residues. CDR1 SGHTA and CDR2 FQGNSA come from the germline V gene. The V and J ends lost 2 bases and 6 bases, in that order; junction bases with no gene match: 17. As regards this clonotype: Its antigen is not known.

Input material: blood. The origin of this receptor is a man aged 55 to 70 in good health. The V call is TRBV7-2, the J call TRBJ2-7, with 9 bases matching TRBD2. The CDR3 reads CASSLSNGGGRAAREQYF. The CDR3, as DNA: TGTGCCAGCAGCTTAAGCAATGGCGGCGGGAGGGCCGCTCGCGAGCAGTACTTC.